The present T cell receptor beta chain was sequenced within a study of T cell responses to AZD1222 COVID-19 vaccine. Study context: Pooled samples include second doses given at about 4 or 12 weeks.

The study, taken as a whole, reports: Of the AZD1222 recipients, only five to seven were seropositive at baseline. Researchers report vaccine-associated CD4 TCRs spanning spike, with dominance at 160-218 and 743-854.

A word on this clone: Its specificity is not known.

The assay was immunoSEQ multiplex PCR, and TCRdb's table has in-frame clones only and misses some. The data show 60,000 or so clones, with around 80% seen just once and 20% held by the top ten. The CDR3 length is 12 residues. V was pared by 4 bases and J by 7 bases, with 2 bases of the junction left unmatched. CDR1 and CDR2 from the germline V gene are SGHTA and FQGTGA. The TCR sequence derives from an adult in good health. This chain uses TRBV7-3 with TRBJ2-5, with 8 bases that match TRBD1. Sequenced here: peripheral blood, sampled on day 0 of AZD1222 vaccination. CDR3: CASSSQGGTQYF. In DNA form, the CDR3 reads TGTGCCAGCAGCTCACAGGGGGGGACCCAGTACTTC.